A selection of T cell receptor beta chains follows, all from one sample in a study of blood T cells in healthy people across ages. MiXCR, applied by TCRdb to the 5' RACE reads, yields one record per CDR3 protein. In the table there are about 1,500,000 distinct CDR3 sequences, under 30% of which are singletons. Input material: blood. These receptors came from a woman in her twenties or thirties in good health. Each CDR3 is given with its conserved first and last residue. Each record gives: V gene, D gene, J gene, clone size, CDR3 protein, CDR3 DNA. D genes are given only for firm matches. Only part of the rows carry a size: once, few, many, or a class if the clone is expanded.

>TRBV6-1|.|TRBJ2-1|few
CASSVRPQEGRNEQFF
TGTGCCAGCAGTGTCCGACCGCAAGAGGGCCGGAATGAGCAGTTCTTC
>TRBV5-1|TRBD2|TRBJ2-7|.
CAISSGGAEYEQYF
TGCGCCATCAGCAGCGGGGGGGCCGAGTACGAGCAGTACTTC
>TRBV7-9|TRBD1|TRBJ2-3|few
CASSPPGQGSTQYF
TGTGCCAGCAGCCCTCCGGGACAGGGCAGTACGCAGTATTTT
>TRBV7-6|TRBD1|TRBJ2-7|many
CASSLAPRDSSYEQYF
TGTGCCAGCAGCTTAGCGCCCCGGGACAGTTCCTACGAGCAGTACTTC
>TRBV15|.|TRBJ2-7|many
CATSRDRYEQYF
TGTGCCACCAGCAGAGATCGATACGAGCAGTACTTC
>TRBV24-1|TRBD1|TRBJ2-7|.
CATSDGQGSSYEQYF
TGTGCCACCAGTGATGGACAGGGGTCCTCCTACGAGCAGTACTTC
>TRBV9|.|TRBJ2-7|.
CASSEGEVNSYEQYF
TGTGCCAGCAGCGAGGGGGAGGTTAACTCCTACGAGCAGTACTTC
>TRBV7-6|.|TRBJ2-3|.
CASDSATISTDTQYF
TGTGCCAGTGATAGCGCAACGATAAGCACAGATACGCAGTATTTT
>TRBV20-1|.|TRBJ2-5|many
CSAVPQGLSQYF
TGCAGTGCTGTCCCCCAGGGTTTATCCCAGTACTTC
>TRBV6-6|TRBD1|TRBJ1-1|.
CASSGTNTGGPEAFF
TGTGCCAGCAGCGGGACCAATACAGGGGGCCCTGAAGCTTTCTTT
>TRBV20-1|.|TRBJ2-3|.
CSAPGGVGTDTQYF
TGCAGTGCCCCGGGCGGGGTCGGGACAGATACGCAGTATTTT
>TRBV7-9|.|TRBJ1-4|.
CASSGYGATNEKLFF
TGTGCCAGCAGCGGATATGGTGCAACTAATGAAAAACTGTTTTTT
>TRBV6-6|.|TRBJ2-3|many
CASSYSWTLTDTQYF
TGTGCCAGCAGTTACTCGTGGACTCTCACAGATACGCAGTATTTT
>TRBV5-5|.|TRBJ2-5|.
CASSTRVTWGRETQYF
TGTGCCAGCAGCACCAGGGTGACGTGGGGCAGAGAGACCCAGTACTTC
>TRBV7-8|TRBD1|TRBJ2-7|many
CASSSAGQGSYEQYF
TGTGCCAGCAGCTCCGCCGGACAGGGATCCTACGAGCAGTACTTC
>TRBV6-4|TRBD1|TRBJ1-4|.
CASKLPGGARSHEKLFF
TGTGCCAGCAAGCTCCCAGGGGGGGCGCGATCTCATGAAAAACTGTTTTTT
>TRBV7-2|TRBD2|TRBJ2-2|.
CASSLGGLAGSVGELFF
TGTGCCAGCAGCTTAGGTGGACTAGCGGGTTCTGTCGGGGAGCTGTTTTTT
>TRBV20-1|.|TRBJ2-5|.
CSARDPGMGRETQYF
TGCAGCGCTAGAGATCCAGGGATGGGAAGGGAGACCCAGTACTTC
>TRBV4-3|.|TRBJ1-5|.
CASSQDVETVRPQHF
TGCGCCAGCAGCCAAGATGTAGAGACTGTAAGGCCCCAGCATTTT
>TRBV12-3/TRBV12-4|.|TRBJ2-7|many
CASATYEQYF
TGTGCCAGCGCTACTTACGAGCAGTACTTC
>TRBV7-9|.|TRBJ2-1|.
CASSLALDDQETQFF
TGTGCCAGCAGCTTAGCGCTTGACGACCAAGAGACCCAGTTCTTC
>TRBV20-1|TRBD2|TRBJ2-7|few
CSARVGSGGYEQYF
TGCAGTGCTAGAGTCGGTTCGGGGGGCTACGAGCAGTACTTC
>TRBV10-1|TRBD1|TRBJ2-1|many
CASSEYQDRPGHNEQFF
TGCGCCAGCAGTGAGTACCAGGACAGGCCCGGACACAATGAGCAGTTCTTC
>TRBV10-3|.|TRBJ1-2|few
CAISEVEGGGYTF
TGTGCCATCAGTGAGGTTGAAGGTGGGGGCTACACCTTC
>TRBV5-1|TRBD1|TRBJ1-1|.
CASSFGQGVTEVFF
TGCGCCAGCAGCTTTGGACAGGGGGTGACTGAAGTTTTCTTT
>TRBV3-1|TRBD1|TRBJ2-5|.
CASSPDRRAQYF
TGTGCCAGCAGCCCGGACAGGAGAGCCCAGTACTTC
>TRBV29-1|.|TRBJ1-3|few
CSVLGPTGNTIYF
TGCAGCGTGCTGGGACCGACTGGAAACACCATATATTTT
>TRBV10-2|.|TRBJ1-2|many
CASKRGSNYGYTF
TGCGCCAGCAAGCGGGGCTCTAACTATGGCTACACCTTC
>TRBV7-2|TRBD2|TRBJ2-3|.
CASSLSPTSGGRSDTQYF
TGTGCCAGCAGCTTATCCCCGACTAGCGGGGGGCGATCCGATACGCAGTATTTT
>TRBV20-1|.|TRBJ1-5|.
CSATQQGRGNQPQHF
TGCAGTGCTACGCAACAGGGTAGAGGCAATCAGCCCCAGCATTTT
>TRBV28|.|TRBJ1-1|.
CAGSFSGNTEAFF
TGTGCCGGCAGTTTCTCAGGCAACACTGAAGCTTTCTTT
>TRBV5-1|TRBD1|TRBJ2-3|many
CASGPTGDLTDTQYF
TGCGCCAGCGGCCCGACAGGGGATCTTACAGATACGCAGTATTTT
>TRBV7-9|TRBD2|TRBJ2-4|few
CASSWVAGGQYF
TGTGCCAGCAGCTGGGTTGCGGGGGGGCAGTACTTC
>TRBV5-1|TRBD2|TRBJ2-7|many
CASTSGISYEQYF
TGCGCCAGTACTAGCGGGATCTCCTACGAGCAGTACTTC
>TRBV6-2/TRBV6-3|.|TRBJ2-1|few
CASVPSGSAEQFF
TGTGCCAGCGTACCTTCGGGGTCTGCTGAGCAGTTCTTC
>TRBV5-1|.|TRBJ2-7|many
CASTSGTEPYEQYF
TGCGCCAGCACCTCGGGCACAGAGCCCTACGAGCAGTACTTC
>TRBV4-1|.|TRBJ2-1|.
CASSQDRNLNEQFF
TGCGCCAGCAGCCAAGATCGGAACCTCAATGAGCAGTTCTTC
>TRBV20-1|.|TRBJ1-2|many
CSARVSGAGYGYTF
TGCAGTGCTAGAGTGTCAGGGGCCGGCTATGGCTACACCTTC
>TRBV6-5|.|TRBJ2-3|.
CASTGGFFTDTQYF
TGTGCCAGCACCGGCGGGTTTTTCACAGATACGCAGTATTTT
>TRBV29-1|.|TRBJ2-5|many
CSVVVAGETQYF
TGCAGCGTTGTCGTGGCGGGAGAGACCCAGTACTTC
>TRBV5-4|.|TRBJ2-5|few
CASSLVPDQETQYF
TGTGCCAGCAGCTTGGTCCCGGATCAAGAGACCCAGTACTTC
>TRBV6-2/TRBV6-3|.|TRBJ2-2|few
CASRDLQGLGELFF
TGTGCCAGCAGGGATTTACAGGGTCTGGGGGAGCTGTTTTTT
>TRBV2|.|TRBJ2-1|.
CASSASSSYNEQFF
TGTGCCAGCAGTGCCAGTAGCTCCTACAATGAGCAGTTCTTC
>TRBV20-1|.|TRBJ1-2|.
CVAPQHYGYTF
TGCGTAGCCCCACAGCACTATGGCTACACCTTC
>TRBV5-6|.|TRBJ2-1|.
CASSWRGHGSYNEQFF
TGTGCCAGCAGCTGGAGAGGTCACGGATCCTACAATGAGCAGTTCTTC
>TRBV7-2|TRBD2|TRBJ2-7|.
CASRLAGSYNEQYF
TGTGCCAGCCGACTAGCTGGCTCCTACAATGAGCAGTACTTC
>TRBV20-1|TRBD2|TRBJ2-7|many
CSARLAGGAFGEQYF
TGCAGTGCTAGACTAGCGGGAGGAGCCTTTGGCGAGCAGTACTTC
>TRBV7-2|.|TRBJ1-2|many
CASSLRHTASGYTF
TGTGCCAGCAGCCTCCGACATACTGCCTCTGGCTACACCTTC
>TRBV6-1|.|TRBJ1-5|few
CASSEVIYSNQPQHF
TGTGCCAGCAGTGAAGTGATTTATAGCAATCAGCCCCAGCATTTT
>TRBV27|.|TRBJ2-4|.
CASSFNRNYKQYF
TGTGCCAGCAGTTTTAACAGGAACTACAAGCAGTACTTC
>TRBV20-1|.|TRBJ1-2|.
CSAIDRSYGYTF
TGCAGTGCTATAGACAGATCCTATGGCTACACCTTC
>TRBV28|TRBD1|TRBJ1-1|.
CASNRQGMNTEAFF
TGTGCCAGCAACAGACAGGGAATGAACACTGAAGCTTTCTTT
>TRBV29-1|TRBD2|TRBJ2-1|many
CSVEGGGARFNEQFF
TGCAGCGTTGAGGGCGGGGGGGCTCGGTTTAATGAGCAGTTCTTC
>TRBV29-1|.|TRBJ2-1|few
CSVREGGGDEQFF
TGCAGCGTTCGTGAAGGGGGGGGCGATGAGCAGTTCTTC
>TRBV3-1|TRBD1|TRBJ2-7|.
CASSQDGTGSLYEQYF
TGTGCCAGCAGCCAAGATGGGACAGGTTCCCTCTACGAGCAGTACTTC